This paragraph covers one T cell receptor beta chain sequence. What it recognizes is unknown. This CDR3 comprises 13 residues. The germline CDR1 and CDR2 sequences are DFQATT and SNEGSKA (reference sequence). The V end lost 0 bases, the J end lost 6 bases, and 10 bases lay between the germline ends. The source of the sample is a study of response to subunit inactivated influenza vaccine. The study, taken as a whole, reports: Authors suggested that a seasonal influenza vaccination recruits few new T cells each time.

Using its own MiXCR run on the RT-PCR reads, TCRdb lists one record per CDR3 protein. The data contain 500,000 to 650,000 distinct CDR3 sequences, less than 8% of them singletons. The genes are TRBV20-1 and TRBJ2-3; D is perhaps TRBD1 (5 bases). The sample consisted of PBMCs from blood, taken less than 30 months after vaccination. The TCR comes from a man in his fifties or sixties who received an inactivated influenza vaccine. The CDR3 DNA reads as TGCAGTGCTAGAGAAGGGGCGAGGGATACGCAGTATTTT. This codes for CSAREGARDTQYF.